The entry below describes one T cell receptor beta chain. This sample was included in a study of OX40 agonist ivuxolimab in advanced cancers. Study overall: Ivuxolimab was administered intravenously to patients at 0.01 to 10 mg/kg every 2 weeks.

The method was immunoSEQ multiplex PCR; TCRdb's version includes in-frame clones alone and lacks a portion of them. The sample includes about 59,000 clones, about 87% of them seen just once. The germline V gene has CDR1 LGHNA and CDR2 YSLEER. The CDR3 is 16 amino acids. V shed 0 bases and J shed 2 bases, with 12 bases lying between them. This receptor was identified in an adult with an advanced solid tumor such as melanoma, head and neck, liver or kidney cancer. The V gene is TRBV4-3, the J gene TRBJ2-3; D gene uncertain. The starting material was CD4+ or CD8+ T cells sorted from blood, obtained in a trial of the OX40 agonist ivuxolimab. The CDR3 sequence is CASSQDWATSTDTQYF. CDR3 bases: TGCGCCAGCAGCCAAGATTGGGCCACCTCCACAGATACGCAGTATTTT.